The TCR beta chain under discussion was sequenced for a study of T cells in Graves' hyperthyroidism and ophthalmopathy. Diagnosis of hyperthyroidism was new in patients aged 18 to 65, and its duration was under 2 months. Ten or more counts support this clonotype. The ends were cut back, 3 bases at V and 7 bases at J, with 21 bases in the middle. This CDR3 region has 16 residues. Germline CDR1 MDHEN, CDR2 SYDVKM. Authors of the study amplified TCR beta CDR3 regions from RNA transcripts. HTBI primers were the set used in a first-round RT-PCR of the TCR CDR3. Each CDR3 protein gets one entry after TCRdb re-called the multiplex PCR reads with MiXCR. The table has hundreds of thousands of distinct CDR3 sequences, approximately 16% seen once; the top ten hold around 43%.

The sample consisted of blood. The V call is TRBV28, the J call TRBJ2-5; perhaps TRBD2 as D (6 bases). The clonotype originates from a man in his forties with Graves' hyperthyroidism. The DNA of the CDR3 is TGTGCCAGCAGTTTCGGGCAGGGCGGGGTTTTCGTGACCCAGTACTTC. Encoded protein: CASSFGQGGVFVTQYF.